One and the same sample provided the 11 T cell receptor beta chains below, sequenced in a study of cytomegalovirus exposure and HLA in healthy donors. A multiplex PCR was run with 60 Vbeta primers and 13 Jbeta primers. The method was immunoSEQ multiplex PCR; TCRdb's version includes in-frame clones alone and lacks a portion of them. This sample carries 93,000 or so clones, 70% to 90% of them seen once, and the ten largest clones take 5.6%. The sample consisted of PBMCs. The receptor source for this set is a woman aged 18-35 years in good health and CMV-seropositive.

The chain joins TRBV6-1 to TRBJ2-7; 10 bases are shared with TRBD1. The CDR3 totals 15 residues. CDR1 is MNHNS, CDR2 SASEGT, per germline. Unmatched junction bases numbered 13, after V lost 9 bases and J lost 5 bases. CDR3 protein: CASSPRTGGFHEQYF. The CDR3, as DNA: TGTGCCAGTTCGCCCCGGACAGGGGGTTTCCACGAGCAGTACTTC.

The rearrangement joins TRBV2 to TRBJ2-2, with TRBD2 identical over 7 bases. J gave up 4 bases and V 7 bases, and 9 bases lay outside the gene matches. Per the germline V gene, CDR1 is SNHLY and CDR2 is FYNNEI. This CDR3 region has 15 residues. CDR3 loop: CASKIGGRGTGELFF. The CDR3 coding sequence is TGTGCCAGCAAGATTGGGGGGAGGGGCACCGGGGAGCTGTTTTTT.

V and J are TRBV4-2 and TRBJ2-1; 7 nucleotides match TRBD2. This CDR3 contains 17 residues. With V trimmed by 1 base and J by 2 bases, 8 bases remained unmatched. Germline assignment: CDR1 LGHNA and CDR2 YNFKEQ. This CDR3 reads CASSQATSPKTYNEQFF. DNA of the CDR3: TGTGCCAGCAGCCAAGCGACTAGCCCTAAAACCTACAATGAGCAGTTCTTC.

The V and J genes are TRBV2 and TRBJ1-1, with D perhaps TRBD1 (5 bases). Germline lookup yields CDR1 SNHLY and CDR2 FYNNEI. The V gene lost 7 bases and the J gene lost 1 base, with 10 bases spanning the gap. The CDR3 runs to 13 residues. The CDR3 reads CASNPGGNTEAFF. As DNA, the CDR3 is TGTGCCAGCAACCCGGGGGGGAACACTGAAGCTTTCTTT.

The chain couples TRBV10-1 to TRBJ2-3, with D possibly being TRBD1 (6 bases). In germline, CDR1 is WNHNN, CDR2 SYGVQD (reference sequence). V dropped 8 bases and J dropped 0 bases, with 12 bases sitting between them. The CDR3 consists of 14 residues. The DNA of the CDR3 is TGCGCCAGCGGAACAGGGTACAGCACAGATACGCAGTATTTT. Translated: CASGTGYSTDTQYF.

In DNA, the CDR3 is TGTGCCAGCAGCTTCCCAGGCCCAGATGAAAAACTGTTTTTT. This gives the protein CASSFPGPDEKLFF. The genes are TRBV7-9 and TRBJ1-4, with D unclear. Germline assignment: CDR1 SEHNR and CDR2 FQNEAQ (reference sequence). With 3 bases removed from V and 6 bases from J, the gap between germline ends came to 11 bases. The CDR3 sequence is 14 residues long.

The chain uses TRBV25-1 and TRBJ2-5; the D is unclear. V gave up 3 bases and J gave up 0 bases, with 5 bases separating them. CDR3 size: 13 residues. CDR1 is MGHDK and CDR2 is SYGVNS in the germline V gene. Here the CDR3 reads CASSDDNQETQYF. The CDR3 DNA sequence: TGTGCCAGCAGTGACGACAACCAAGAGACCCAGTACTTC.

The rearrangement uses TRBV13 and TRBJ2-2; the match to TRBD2 covers 14 bases. CDR1 and CDR2 (germline): PRHDT, FYEKMQ (reference sequence). This CDR3 has 17 amino acids. Trimming took 5 bases from V and 3 from J; bases not matched to a gene: 5. CDR3 region: CASSLGLAGGDTGELFF. DNA of the CDR3: TGTGCCAGCAGCCTCGGACTAGCGGGAGGAGACACCGGGGAGCTGTTTTTT.

This chain uses TRBV5-1 with TRBJ1-2, with 9 bases lining up with TRBD1. The V gene's germline CDR1 is SGHRS and CDR2 YFSETQ. The junction had 5 bases not matched to a gene; V was cut back by 3 bases and J by 2 bases. The CDR3 has 15 residues. CDR3: CASSWDGTGNYGYTF. CDR3 in DNA: TGCGCCAGCAGCTGGGACGGGACAGGGAACTATGGCTACACCTTC.

The chain is built from TRBV28 and TRBJ2-3, with 13 positions matching TRBD2. This CDR3 contains 17 residues. The germline V gene encodes CDR1 MDHEN and CDR2 SYDVKM. V trimming: 4 bases; J trimming: 4 bases; junction bases outside the gene matches: 8. The DNA of the CDR3 is TGTGCCAGCAGTTGGGGACTAGCGGGATTTGGCGCAGATACGCAGTATTTT. Protein: CASSWGLAGFGADTQYF. The whole variable domain, filled in from reference TRBV28 and TRBJ2-3, reads DVKVTQSSRYLVKRTGEKVFLECVQDMDHENMFWYRQDPGLGLRLIYFSYDVKMKEKGDIPEGYSVSREKKERFSLILESASTNQTSMYLCASSWGLAGFGADTQYFGPGTRLTVL.

In nucleotides, the CDR3 is TGCGCTATACTACCGGAGGGAGGGGGAACCGGGGAGCTGTTTTTT. Its protein product is CAILPEGGGTGELFF. The chain uses TRBV5-1 and TRBJ2-2; tentatively, D is TRBD2 (7 bases). CDR3 length equals 15 residues. Germline CDR1 SGHRS, CDR2 YFSETQ.